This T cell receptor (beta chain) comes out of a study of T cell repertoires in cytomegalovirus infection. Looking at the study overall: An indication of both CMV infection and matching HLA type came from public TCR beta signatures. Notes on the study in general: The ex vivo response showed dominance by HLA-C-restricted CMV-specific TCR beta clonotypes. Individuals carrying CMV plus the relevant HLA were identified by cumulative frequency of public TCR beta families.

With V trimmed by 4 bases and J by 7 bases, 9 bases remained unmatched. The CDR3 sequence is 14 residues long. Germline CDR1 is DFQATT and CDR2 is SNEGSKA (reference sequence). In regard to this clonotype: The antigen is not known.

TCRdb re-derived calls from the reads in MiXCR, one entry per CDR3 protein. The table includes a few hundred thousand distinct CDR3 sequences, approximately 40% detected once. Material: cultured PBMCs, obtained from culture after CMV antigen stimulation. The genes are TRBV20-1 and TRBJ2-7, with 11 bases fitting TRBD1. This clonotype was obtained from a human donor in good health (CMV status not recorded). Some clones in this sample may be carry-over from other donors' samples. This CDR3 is CSATGDRGSWEQYF. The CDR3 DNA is TGCAGTGCTACGGGGGACAGGGGGTCCTGGGAGCAGTACTTC.